This passage covers 5 T cell receptor beta chains from one sample sequenced in a study of long-term antiretroviral therapy in people with HIV. Run at survey level, the immunoSEQ assay was version v3.0. Method: immunoSEQ multiplex PCR; TCRdb's copy keeps in-frame clones and lacks some. Among about 22,000 clones listed, around 86% were seen once. Sequencing was performed on unsorted PBMCs, taken 1.8 years before starting antiretroviral therapy. Source of these receptors: a woman aged 30 to 39 with HIV.

The rearrangement uses TRBV23-1 and TRBJ2-7; TRBD1 aligns across 9 bases. TRBV23-1 is assigned to the ORF class and has an uncertain function. The ends lost 8 bases at V and 1 base at J; junction bases unmatched: 6. CDR3 length: 14 amino acids. The CDR3 DNA is TGCGCCAGCGCCTCGGGACAGGGTTCCTACGAGCAGTACTTC. This translates into CASASGQGSYEQYF.

This clone has just one count. The chain links TRBV6-6 to TRBJ1-1; the match to TRBD1 covers 11 bases. The CDR3 totals 15 residues. With 2 bases clipped from V and 3 bases from J, the junction kept 2 bases outside the gene matches. Germline V gene sequence: CDR1 MNHNY, CDR2 SVGAGI (reference sequence). The CDR3, as DNA: TGTGCCAGCAGTTACGTGGGACAGGGGGACACTGAAGCTTTCTTT. Protein product: CASSYVGQGDTEAFF.

This sequence joins TRBV15 and TRBJ2-3, with TRBD2 matching 15 bases. Germline V CDR1 and CDR2: LNHNV, YYDKDF (reference sequence). V gave up 10 bases and J gave up 6 bases; unmatched junction bases: 5. The CDR3 covers 14 residues. CDR3 amino acids: CASGLAGGLDTQYF. In DNA, the CDR3 is TGTGCCAGCGGACTAGCGGGAGGGCTGGATACGCAGTATTTT.

This clone was observed a handful of times. V and J are TRBV5-1 and TRBJ2-3; 9 positions agree with TRBD2. After removal of 0 bases from V and 6 bases from J, the junction contained 5 bases not matched to a gene. The CDR3 runs to 15 residues. Germline V gives CDR1 SGHRS, CDR2 YFSETQ. Here the CDR3 reads CASSLGIAGVDTQYF. The CDR3 DNA is TGCGCCAGCAGCTTGGGAATAGCGGGGGTGGATACGCAGTATTTT. Drawing the rest from reference TRBV5-1 and TRBJ2-3, the complete variable domain is KAGVTQTPRYLIKTRGQQVTLSCSPISGHRSVSWYQQTPGQGLQFLFEYFSETQRNKGNFPGRFSGRQFSNSRSEMNVSTLELGDSALYLCASSLGIAGVDTQYFGPGTRLTVL.

The CDR3 reads CASSLWGESNQPQHF. In DNA, the CDR3 is TGCGCCAGCAGCTTATGGGGCGAAAGCAATCAGCCCCAGCATTTT. The chain is built from TRBV5-1 and TRBJ1-5, with a tentative D call TRBD1 (5 bases). Germline values: CDR1 SGHRS, CDR2 YFSETQ. The CDR3 has 15 residues. Trimming shortened V by 2 bases and J by 1 base, and 10 bases separated the two germline ends.